The 11 T cell receptor beta chains given below trace back to one sample, sequenced in a study of blood T cell repertoires in COVID-19. The repertoire was sequenced with immunoSEQ multiplex PCR; TCRdb's copy has only in-frame clones and lacks some. The sample shows 200,000 to 250,000 clones, around 90% of them seen only once. Sequenced: peripheral blood. Receptor source: a man in his sixties who had recovered from COVID-19.

The chain recombines TRBV29-1 with TRBJ1-2, with TRBD1 as a possible D gene (5 bases). The CDR3 sequence is 13 residues long. V shed 0 bases and J shed 4 bases, with 9 bases lying between them. CDR1 and CDR2 from the germline V gene are SQVTM and ANQGSEA. CDR3 nucleotide sequence: TGCAGCGTTGAAGAGGACATCTTCTATGGCTACACCTTC. As protein: CSVEEDIFYGYTF.

The chain links TRBV9 to TRBJ2-1, with 11 bases that match TRBD1. The CDR3 is made up of 20 amino acids. After removal of 0 bases from V and 3 bases from J, the junction contained 14 bases not matched to a gene. Germline V gene lookup returns CDR1 SGDLS and CDR2 YYNGEE. In DNA form, the CDR3 reads TGTGCCAGCAGCGTAGGTGGTAGGACAGGGGGCAGATTAGGCTACAATGAGCAGTTCTTC. This translates into CASSVGGRTGGRLGYNEQFF.

The genes are TRBV21-1 and TRBJ1-2. TRBV21-1 is a known pseudogene. The CDR3 is made up of 13 amino acids. Here the CDR3 reads CASSKLAASGYTF. The CDR3, as DNA: TGTGCCAGCAGCAAATTAGCGGCGAGCGGCTACACCTTC.

This chain connects TRBV20-1 to TRBJ2-7, with 8 bases that match TRBD2. Germline CDR1 and CDR2: DFQATT and SNEGSKA (reference sequence). The CDR3 is 11 amino acids. CDR3 protein: CSSGRVPEQYF. CDR3 bases: TGCAGCTCCGGGAGGGTACCCGAGCAGTACTTC.

The chain carries TRBV7-2 and TRBJ2-5; 9 nucleotides line up with TRBD1. This CDR3 is built from 16 residues. Germline V gene sequence: CDR1 SGHTA, CDR2 FQGNSA. The trim removed 4 bases at V and 3 bases at J, leaving 9 bases unmatched. For the CDR3, the DNA is TGTGCCAGCAGCTCCTCCGGGACAGGGTTGGAAGAGACCCAGTACTTC. Amino acid sequence: CASSSSGTGLEETQYF.

This chain connects TRBV18 to TRBJ2-1; 12 positions agree with TRBD1. The ends lost 3 bases at V and 9 bases at J; junction bases unmatched: 6. CDR3 length equals 15 residues. CDR1 is KGHSH, CDR2 LQKENI, per germline. CDR3 sequence: CASSPGQGAIFEQFF. The CDR3, as DNA: TGTGCCAGCTCACCGGGACAGGGGGCCATATTTGAGCAGTTCTTC.

The chain is built from TRBV5-1 and TRBJ2-2; 7 bases agree with TRBD2. Trimming took 4 bases from V and 0 from J; bases not matched to a gene: 6. The CDR3 length is 16 residues. Germline V CDR1 and CDR2: SGHRS, YFSETQ. As DNA, the CDR3 is TGCGCCAGCAGCCCAGGACTAGGGGCGAACACCGGGGAGCTGTTTTTT. Its protein product is CASSPGLGANTGELFF.

The chain combines TRBV30 with TRBJ2-1; 7 nucleotides line up with TRBD2. After removal of 0 bases from V and 11 bases from J, the junction contained 7 bases not matched to a gene. CDR3 length: 13 amino acids. Germline CDR1 GTSNPN, CDR2 SVGIG (reference sequence). CDR3 sequence (DNA): TGTGCCTGGAGTGTACTGGCGGGAGCCCAGCAGTTCTTC. Translating gives CAWSVLAGAQQFF. The variable domain in full, completed from reference TRBV30 and TRBJ2-1, reads SQTIHQWPATLVQPVGSPLSLECTVEGTSNPNLYWYRQAAGRGLQLLFYSVGIGQISSEVPQNLSASRPQDRQFILSSKKLLLSDSGFYLCAWSVLAGAQQFFGPGTRLTVL.

The chain uses TRBV5-5 and TRBJ1-2; D gene ambiguous. Germline V CDR1 and CDR2: SGHKS, YYEKEE (reference sequence). The V end lost 3 bases, the J end lost 5 bases, and 11 bases lay between the germline ends. This CDR3 region has 13 residues. CDR3 in amino acids: CASSSDILYGYTF. CDR3 DNA sequence: TGTGCCAGCAGCTCTGACATACTTTATGGCTACACCTTC.

The gene calls are TRBV2 and TRBJ1-2, with 9 bases that match TRBD1. The J segment lost 7 bases and the V segment lost 6 bases, leaving 21 bases of the junction unmatched. The germline gives CDR1 SNHLY, CDR2 FYNNEI. CDR3 length equals 18 residues. The CDR3 sequence: CASRAGTGSGWVIAGYTF. The CDR3 region has the DNA TGTGCCAGCAGAGCCGGGACAGGGTCGGGCTGGGTCATTGCTGGCTACACCTTC.

The chain employs TRBV5-5 and TRBJ2-3; a weak D match, TRBD2 (6 bases). Germline V gene lookup returns CDR1 SGHKS and CDR2 YYEKEE (reference sequence). This CDR3 contains 16 residues. The V gene lost 0 bases and the J gene lost 4 bases, with 15 bases spanning the gap. CDR3 amino acids: CASSLAGGVNADTQYF. The CDR3 DNA sequence: TGTGCCAGCAGCTTGGCCGGCGGGGTGAACGCAGATACGCAGTATTTT.